Below are 18 T cell receptor beta chains sequenced from a single sample in a study of high-grade serous ovarian cancer treatment subgroups (dated by TCRdb to the early 2020s). Tumor samples were obtained before definitive surgery or chemotherapy. The library was made by the immunoSEQ multiplex PCR assay. Here the immuneACCESS table is served through TCRdb, limited to in-frame sequences with V and J called. Missing clones are a known gap in these copies; in checked studies unresolved V genes cover under half, and the rest lacks a known reason. Present in this sample are nearly 4,500 clones, around 77% of which were seen just once. Of the sample, approximately 6% falls within the top ten clones. The sequenced material came from tumor tissue. The receptors shown here come from a human donor with high-grade serous ovarian cancer.

This chain connects TRBV30 to TRBJ2-7; the D is unclear. CDR3 size: 11 residues. V shed 7 bases and J shed 3 bases, with 10 bases lying between them. Germline values: CDR1 GTSNPN, CDR2 SVGIG (reference sequence). The CDR3 protein is CAYSSNYEQYF. The CDR3 DNA reads TGTGCCTATTCGTCTAACTACGAGCAGTACTTC.

The chain employs TRBV6-1 and TRBJ1-5; a possible D gene is TRBD1 (5 bases). The ends were cut back, 5 bases at V and 5 bases at J, with 10 bases in the middle. Per the germline V gene, CDR1 is MNHNS and CDR2 is SASEGT. This CDR3 spans 13 amino acids. DNA for the CDR3: TGTGCCAGCAGTACTCAGGGTTATCAGCCCCAGCATTTT. Translating it yields CASSTQGYQPQHF.

In its sample, this clone is large. V usage is TRBV5-6 and J usage is TRBJ1-2; maybe TRBD1 (5 bases). The germline gives CDR1 SGHDT, CDR2 YYEEEE. There are 14 residues in the CDR3. The V gene lost 2 bases and the J gene lost 2 bases, with 10 bases spanning the gap. DNA for the CDR3: TGTGCCAGCAGCTTTTGGCAGGGCAACTATGGCTACACCTTC. This translates into CASSFWQGNYGYTF.

This clone occurred a few times. This chain uses TRBV19 with TRBJ1-5; TRBD1 matches at 8 bases. The CDR3 is 15 amino acids. V was clipped by 5 bases and J by 6 bases; unmatched bases: 9. Germline-derived CDR1 and CDR2 are LNHDA and SQIVND (reference sequence). CDR3 sequence (DNA): TGTGCCAGTAGTCCGGACAGGGTCTCGCTTCAGCCCCAGCATTTT. This codes for CASSPDRVSLQPQHF.

J is TRBJ1-2 and V is TRBV5-6; unclear D gene. V was shortened by 2 bases and J by 8 bases, with 10 bases between the two germline ends. Germline V lookup: CDR1 SGHDT, CDR2 YYEEEE. This CDR3 contains 12 residues. This CDR3 reads CASSLTTRGYTF. CDR3 bases: TGTGCCAGCAGCTTAACAACGAGGGGCTACACCTTC.

The chain uses TRBV7-3 and TRBJ2-1; 9 bases agree with TRBD2. The germline CDR1 and CDR2 sequences are SGHTA and FQGTGA. J lost 6 bases, V lost 3 bases, and 9 bases had no gene match. CDR3 size: 16 residues. The CDR3 bases are TGTGCCAGCAGCTTCTTGGCGGGGGGGGCGGTCAATGAGCAGTTCTTC. Translated: CASSFLAGGAVNEQFF.

The V and J genes are TRBV7-8 and TRBJ1-1; no clear D gene. V lost 2 bases and J lost 6, with 7 bases in between. The CDR3 extends over 12 amino acids. Germline V lookup: CDR1 SGHVS, CDR2 FQNEAQ. Here the CDR3 DNA reads TGTGCCAGCAGCTTACAGACTGCTGAAGCTTTCTTT. Encoded protein: CASSLQTAEAFF.

CDR3 protein: CASSQDRANTEAFF. In DNA, the CDR3 is TGTGCCAGCAGCCAAGACAGAGCGAACACTGAAGCTTTCTTT. The chain uses TRBV14 and TRBJ1-1; D is uncertain. CDR3 length equals 14 residues. Looked up from germline, CDR1 is SGHDN and CDR2 is FVKESK. The ends were cut back, 0 bases at V and 1 base at J, with 6 bases in the middle.

This chain connects TRBV4-1 to TRBJ1-1; 8 bases agree with TRBD1. Germline V gives CDR1 MGHRA, CDR2 YSYEKL. The CDR3 is 18 residues long. V was pared by 7 bases and J by 5 bases, with 21 bases of the junction left unmatched. The CDR3 region is CASTHSRVTSGGRTEAFF. The DNA for the CDR3 is TGCGCCAGCACCCATTCAAGGGTAACCTCAGGGGGCAGGACTGAAGCTTTCTTT.

V is TRBV29-1 and J is TRBJ2-1; weak D call: TRBD2 (6 bases). The V gene lost 3 bases and the J gene lost 8 bases, with 17 bases spanning the gap. Germline V gene lookup returns CDR1 SQVTM and CDR2 ANQGSEA. The CDR3 covers 14 residues. The DNA of the CDR3 is TGCAGCGTTGATGGGACTGGGTCCTGGGATGAGCAGTTCTTC. Encoded protein: CSVDGTGSWDEQFF.

J is TRBJ1-6 and V is TRBV6-6; 7 nucleotides match TRBD1. CDR1 is MNHNY, CDR2 SVGAGI, per germline (reference sequence). Losses at the gene ends were 2 bases for V and 11 bases for J; bases not matched to a gene: 12. This CDR3 has 16 residues. CDR3 amino acids: CASSYLTTGRKAPLHF. The DNA of the CDR3 is TGTGCCAGCAGTTACCTCACGACAGGGCGTAAGGCACCCCTCCACTTT.

The chain carries TRBV11-2 and TRBJ2-3; the D is unclear. The CDR3 totals 13 residues. Trimming pared 5 bases from V and 5 bases from J, leaving 11 bases between. Per germline, CDR1 SGHAT and CDR2 FQNNGV. The CDR3 bases are TGTGCCAGCAGCCCGCGGATTAGAGATACGCAGTATTTT. Protein: CASSPRIRDTQYF.

This clone was picked up a small number of times. The V gene is TRBV6-4, the J gene TRBJ2-6, with D perhaps assigned TRBD1 or TRBD2 (5 bases each). The CDR3 length is 15 residues. From germline, CDR1 is MRHNA and CDR2 SNTAGT. Trimming pared 3 bases from V and 1 base from J, leaving 7 bases between. The CDR3 reads CASSEGESGANVLTF. The CDR3 region has the DNA TGTGCCAGCAGTGAGGGGGAGTCTGGGGCCAACGTCCTGACTTTC.

This clone was picked up one time. The rearrangement uses TRBV30 and TRBJ2-3, with a possible D match to TRBD2 (6 bases). V shed 4 bases and J shed 0 bases, with 11 bases lying between them. This CDR3 is 14 amino acids long. Germline values: CDR1 GTSNPN, CDR2 SVGIG (reference sequence). The CDR3 loop reads CAWNGGLSTDTQYF. The CDR3 coding sequence is TGTGCCTGGAATGGGGGACTTAGCACAGATACGCAGTATTTT.

The rearrangement links TRBV25-1 to TRBJ1-3, with 7 bases aligning to TRBD1. V lost 6 bases, J lost 4 bases, and 6 bases stayed unmatched. The CDR3 runs to 14 residues. Germline CDR1 and CDR2: MGHDK and SYGVNS. CDR3 sequence: CASRDTGEGNTIYF. Here the CDR3 DNA reads TGTGCCAGCAGGGATACAGGGGAAGGAAACACCATATATTTT.

The chain uses TRBV5-6 and TRBJ2-7, with D unresolved. V was clipped by 2 bases and J by 4 bases, with 7 bases between them. The CDR3 consists of 12 residues. Germline V CDR1 and CDR2: SGHDT, YYEEEE. The CDR3 DNA is TGTGCCAGCAGCTTCATCACATACGAGCAGTACTTC. Residues: CASSFITYEQYF.

V is TRBV15 and J is TRBJ1-1; TRBD1 matches 7 bases. The CDR3 length is 15 residues. The V and J ends lost 1 base and 0 bases, in that order; junction bases with no gene match: 2. CDR1 LNHNV and CDR2 YYDKDF come from the germline V gene (reference sequence). The CDR3 DNA reads as TGTGCCACCAGCAGAGCAGGGGGTCTGAACACTGAAGCTTTCTTT. Protein sequence: CATSRAGGLNTEAFF.

Sample share makes this clone large. This chain uses TRBV30 with TRBJ1-5; 8 positions match TRBD1. Germline trimming cut 1 base from V and 7 bases from J; bases unmatched to any gene: 9. CDR1 and CDR2 (germline): GTSNPN, SVGIG (reference sequence). The length of the CDR3 is 15 residues. The CDR3 reads CAWSDGQGGGQPQHF. In DNA form, the CDR3 reads TGTGCCTGGAGTGACGGACAGGGAGGTGGACAGCCCCAGCATTTT.